This T cell receptor beta chain was recovered during a study of human T cells and chemical hapten exposure. General study results and limits: The number of TCRs over 1 in 1000 frequency stayed unchanged after DPC. Positive correlation was observed between PT1 expanded TCR counts and patch test score.

This clonotype came up a few times. What it binds is not known. The CDR3 spans 16 residues. Germline V CDR1 and CDR2: MNHNS, SASEGT. V shed 8 bases and J shed 0 bases, with 17 bases lying between them. Described time point: pre-sensitization, week 0. Treatment described: therapeutic diphenylcyclopropenone sensitization with weekly scalp DPC. Total RNA was isolated from whole blood that had not been fractionated. TCRdb re-derived calls from the RACE reads in MiXCR, one entry per CDR3 protein. The sample holds a few hundred thousand distinct CDR3 sequences, about 5% seen once. Sequenced here: whole blood, sampled in connection with sensitization to the hapten diphenylcyclopropenone (DPC). This TCR was sampled from a woman between 18 and 29 years old with alopecia areata. Some clones in this sample may be carry-over from other donors' samples. The chain uses TRBV6-1 and TRBJ1-3; D may be TRBD1 (6 bases). In nucleotides, the CDR3 is TGTGCCAGCCGGCCGGGACACACAAGCTCTGGAAACACCATATATTTT. Residues: CASRPGHTSSGNTIYF.